The 27 T cell receptor beta chains given below trace back to one sample, sequenced in a study of cytomegalovirus exposure and HLA in healthy donors. The PCR had 60 Vbeta and 13 Jbeta primers. The table came from immunoSEQ multiplex PCR; TCRdb's copy has only in-frame clones and leaves some out. The repertoire consists of around 220,000 clones, with about 83% occurring once and the leading ten covering around 15%. Sequencing input: PBMCs. The receptor set was obtained from a man aged 35 to 55 in good health and CMV-seronegative.

The V call is TRBV7-9, the J call TRBJ2-1; D is perhaps TRBD2 (8 bases). Trimming pared 4 bases from V and 4 bases from J, leaving 17 bases between. The CDR3 covers 16 residues. Germline loops: CDR1 SEHNR, CDR2 FQNEAQ (reference sequence). CDR3 bases: TGTGCCAGCAGCTCAGGGGGGACTAGATCATACAATGAGCAGTTCTTC. Its protein product is CASSSGGTRSYNEQFF.

This sequence joins TRBV5-1 and TRBJ2-1, with 8 nucleotides matching TRBD1. Germline CDR1 and CDR2: SGHRS and YFSETQ. V lost 6 bases to trimming and J lost 9 bases; unmatched junction nucleotides: 11. The CDR3 spans 14 residues. CDR3 DNA: TGCGCCAGCACCACAGGGGGTCTTCGTGCTGAGCAGTTCTTC. Encoded protein: CASTTGGLRAEQFF.

V gene TRBV15 combines with J gene TRBJ1-1; 9 bases align to TRBD1. CDR3 length equals 13 residues. Germline lookup yields CDR1 LNHNV and CDR2 YYDKDF (reference sequence). The ends lost 5 bases at V and 5 bases at J; junction bases unmatched: 3. CDR3 protein: CATSATGGTEAFF. The CDR3 DNA reads TGTGCCACCAGCGCGACAGGGGGAACTGAAGCTTTCTTT.

The chain recombines TRBV18 with TRBJ1-1; D remains unclear. CDR1 KGHSH and CDR2 LQKENI come from the germline V gene. Deletions cut 1 base from V and 4 bases from J, with 10 bases between. The CDR3 consists of 14 residues. CDR3 sequence (DNA): TGTGCCAGCTCACCACGTGCCCCAGGCACTGAAGCTTTCTTT. Translated: CASSPRAPGTEAFF.

The rearrangement uses TRBV7-9 and TRBJ1-1; 10 positions match TRBD1. Germline V gives CDR1 SEHNR, CDR2 FQNEAQ (reference sequence). The CDR3 covers 17 residues. V shed 1 base and J 5 bases; nucleotides not matched to a gene: 10. The CDR3 loop is CASSLDPWDRGRTEAFF. The DNA for the CDR3 is TGTGCCAGCAGCTTAGACCCCTGGGACAGGGGTAGGACTGAAGCTTTCTTT.

The chain combines TRBV5-1 with TRBJ2-7, with TRBD1 matching over 7 bases. This CDR3 has 14 residues. V was clipped by 2 bases and J by 2 bases; unmatched bases: 4. Germline V gene lookup returns CDR1 SGHRS and CDR2 YFSETQ. Here the CDR3 reads CASSLTGDTYEQYF. CDR3 DNA: TGCGCCAGCAGCTTAACAGGGGATACCTACGAGCAGTACTTC. Full variable domain (rest looked up from reference TRBV5-1 and TRBJ2-7): KAGVTQTPRYLIKTRGQQVTLSCSPISGHRSVSWYQQTPGQGLQFLFEYFSETQRNKGNFPGRFSGRQFSNSRSEMNVSTLELGDSALYLCASSLTGDTYEQYFGPGTRLTVT.

V usage is TRBV29-1 and J usage is TRBJ1-5, with D unclear. Germline CDR1 and CDR2: SQVTM and ANQGSEA. Trimming cost V 6 bases and J 2 bases, with 11 bases left between them. The CDR3 spans 13 residues. CDR3 residues: CSVADGGNQPQHF. The CDR3 region has the DNA TGCAGCGTCGCAGACGGAGGCAATCAGCCCCAGCATTTT.

The DNA of the CDR3 is TGTGCCAGCAGCTCAGGGGTGGCCGGGGAGCTGTTTTTT. Translating gives CASSSGVAGELFF. The chain couples TRBV5-6 to TRBJ2-2, with D tentatively TRBD1 (6 bases). From germline, CDR1 is SGHDT and CDR2 YYEEEE. Trimming took off 3 bases at V and 6 bases at J, with 9 bases between the two ends. CDR3 size: 13 residues. The entire variable domain, with the rest obtained from reference TRBV5-6 and TRBJ2-2, is as follows: DAGVTQSPTHLIKTRGQQVTLRCSPKSGHDTVSWYQQALGQGPQFIFQYYEEEERQRGNFPDRFSGHQFPNYSSELNVNALLLGDSALYLCASSSGVAGELFFGEGSRLTVL.

This rearrangement joins TRBV27 to TRBJ2-7, with TRBD2 identical over 8 bases. In germline, CDR1 is MNHEY, CDR2 SMNVEV (reference sequence). There are 14 residues in the CDR3. Germline trimming cut 2 bases from V and 4 bases from J; bases unmatched to any gene: 4. Written as DNA, the CDR3 is TGTGCCAGCAGTTTAAGGACTAGCTTTTACGAGCAGTACTTC. This translates into CASSLRTSFYEQYF.

J is TRBJ2-7 and V is TRBV6-4; a possible D gene is TRBD2 (5 bases). The V gene's germline CDR1 is MRHNA and CDR2 SNTAGT. V lost 5 bases and J lost 0, with 17 bases in between. The CDR3 is 16 amino acids. The CDR3 spells CASSKKVGGSSYEQYF. The DNA of the CDR3 is TGTGCCAGCAGTAAAAAGGTTGGCGGGTCCTCCTACGAGCAGTACTTC.

The rearrangement joins TRBV6-5 to TRBJ2-7; 12 positions match TRBD1. CDR1 MNHEY and CDR2 SVGAGI come from the germline V gene. This CDR3 region has 15 residues. V shed 4 bases and J 4 bases; nucleotides not matched to a gene: 5. The CDR3 loop reads CASSFRDRGLYEQYF. The CDR3, as DNA: TGTGCCAGCAGTTTCCGGGACAGGGGGCTTTACGAGCAGTACTTC.

The chain links TRBV27 to TRBJ2-7; TRBD1 matches 10 bases. J was trimmed by 1 base and V by 3 bases; bases with no gene match: 3. The germline V gene has CDR1 MNHEY and CDR2 SMNVEV (reference sequence). The CDR3 is made up of 15 amino acids. The chain's CDR3 is CASSFGTGDSYEQYF. DNA of the CDR3: TGTGCCAGCAGTTTTGGGACAGGGGATTCCTACGAGCAGTACTTC.

The chain links TRBV5-1 to TRBJ2-1, with D perhaps matching TRBD2 (6 bases). Germline V gene data show CDR1 as SGHRS and CDR2 as YFSETQ. Deletions cut 2 bases from V and 2 bases from J, with 8 bases between. The CDR3 spans 14 residues. The CDR3 is CASSFGGTYNEQFF. DNA of the CDR3: TGCGCCAGCAGCTTTGGGGGGACCTACAATGAGCAGTTCTTC.

V is TRBV7-3 and J is TRBJ2-5; D uncertain. Between the trimmed V and J ends, which lost 2 bases and 2 bases, there was a span of 9 bases. CDR1 is SGHTA, CDR2 FQGTGA, per germline. The CDR3 loop spans 14 amino acids. The CDR3, as DNA: TGTGCCAGCAGCTTAGACACACGACAAGAGACCCAGTACTTC. Translated, it gives CASSLDTRQETQYF.

The chain has TRBV7-9 and TRBJ2-1; no reliable D call. CDR3 length: 11 residues. The germline CDR1 and CDR2 sequences are SEHNR and FQNEAQ (reference sequence). V lost 5 bases to trimming and J lost 9 bases, with 8 bases between them. The CDR3 protein is CASSPISEQFF. CDR3 sequence (DNA): TGTGCCAGCAGCCCCATTAGTGAGCAGTTCTTC.

This chain joins TRBV29-1 and TRBJ2-3; D unresolved. In germline, CDR1 is SQVTM, CDR2 ANQGSEA. This CDR3 contains 15 residues. V was trimmed by 4 bases and J by 0 bases, leaving 14 bases between them. DNA for the CDR3: TGCAGCGTTGGTGTCAGAGGCACTAGCACAGATACGCAGTATTTT. Residues: CSVGVRGTSTDTQYF.

The CDR3 bases are TGTGCCAGCAGCAAAAGGGACAGGGGGCCGGGGAGCTATGGCTACACCTTC. This translates into CASSKRDRGPGSYGYTF. The genes are TRBV21-1 and TRBJ1-2; TRBD1 is the table's D call and was not checked against the DNA. TRBV21-1 counts as a pseudogene. The CDR3 has 17 amino acids.

This sequence joins TRBV4-3 and TRBJ2-3; TRBD1 might be the D (6 bases). CDR3 length: 16 residues. V lost 4 bases, J lost 0 bases, and 14 bases lay in between. Germline CDR1 LGHNA, CDR2 YSLEER. This CDR3 reads CASSPNWGPSTDTQYF. CDR3 DNA: TGCGCCAGCAGCCCCAATTGGGGGCCTAGCACAGATACGCAGTATTTT.

This rearrangement joins TRBV7-3 to TRBJ1-1, with 7 bases identical to TRBD1. V lost 6 bases and J lost 1; bases outside the gene matches: 2. Germline loops: CDR1 SGHTA, CDR2 FQGTGA. This CDR3 is built from 13 residues. The CDR3: CASRRDRNTEAFF. The CDR3 region has the DNA TGTGCCAGCAGAAGGGACAGGAACACTGAAGCTTTCTTT.

This chain uses TRBV29-1 with TRBJ2-7; weak D call: TRBD2 (6 bases). The CDR3 extends over 14 amino acids. V gave up 4 bases and J gave up 2 bases, with 15 bases separating them. Germline CDR1 SQVTM, CDR2 ANQGSEA. Written as DNA, the CDR3 is TGCAGCGTTGGCGGGGCCCCCGGGACCTACGAGCAGTACTTC. As protein: CSVGGAPGTYEQYF.

This chain links TRBV29-1 with TRBJ2-7, with 14 bases that match TRBD2. This CDR3 contains 15 residues. With 8 bases clipped from V and 5 bases from J, the junction kept 11 bases outside the gene matches. Germline V CDR1 and CDR2: SQVTM, ANQGSEA. CDR3 sequence reads: CSSGLAGAGFNEQYF. In DNA form, the CDR3 reads TGCAGCTCGGGACTAGCGGGAGCCGGTTTCAACGAGCAGTACTTC.

This chain joins TRBV19 and TRBJ2-7; no clear D gene. With 2 bases removed from V and 0 bases from J, the gap between germline ends came to 11 bases. The CDR3 sequence is 15 residues long. CDR1 and CDR2 from the germline V gene are LNHDA and SQIVND (reference sequence). The CDR3 sequence: CASSINTPSSYEQYF. The DNA for the CDR3 is TGTGCCAGTAGTATAAATACACCAAGCTCCTACGAGCAGTACTTC. Variable domain in full (rest from reference TRBV19 and TRBJ2-7): DGGITQSPKYLFRKEGQNVTLSCEQNLNHDAMYWYRQDPGQGLRLIYYSQIVNDFQKGDIAEGYSVSREKKESFPLTVTSAQKNPTAFYLCASSINTPSSYEQYFGPGTRLTVT.

The V call is TRBV18, the J call TRBJ1-3; a weak D match, TRBD1 (5 bases). The length of the CDR3 is 16 residues. CDR1 and CDR2 (germline): KGHSH, LQKENI. Between the trimmed V and J ends, which lost 3 bases and 0 bases, there was a span of 12 bases. The CDR3 sequence: CASSPFDSLSGNTIYF. The CDR3 nucleotides read TGTGCCAGCTCACCCTTCGACAGTCTCTCTGGAAACACCATATATTTT.

V usage is TRBV11-1 and J usage is TRBJ1-1, with 8 nucleotides matching TRBD1. Germline lookup yields CDR1 SGHAT and CDR2 FQDESV (reference sequence). Germline trimming cut 1 base from V and 4 bases from J; bases unmatched to any gene: 2. The CDR3 runs to 14 residues. The chain's CDR3 is CASSLGQGRTEAFF. CDR3 DNA: TGTGCCAGCAGCTTAGGACAGGGGCGCACTGAAGCTTTCTTT.

This chain joins TRBV10-3 and TRBJ1-5, with D perhaps matching TRBD1 (5 bases). The CDR3 has 14 amino acids. Germline lookup yields CDR1 ENHRY and CDR2 SYGVKD. Trimming took off 4 bases at V and 5 bases at J, with 12 bases between the two ends. CDR3 sequence: CAISAGRADQPQHF. CDR3 coding DNA: TGTGCCATCAGTGCGGGCAGGGCGGATCAGCCCCAGCATTTT.

The chain recombines TRBV11-2 with TRBJ2-3; D is perhaps TRBD2 (7 bases). CDR1 is SGHAT and CDR2 is FQNNGV in the germline V gene. The CDR3 loop spans 17 amino acids. The V end lost 1 base, the J end lost 0 bases, and 14 bases lay between the germline ends. CDR3 amino acids: CASSLASGGPSTDTQYF. CDR3 coding DNA: TGTGCCAGCAGCTTAGCGTCCGGGGGGCCTAGCACAGATACGCAGTATTTT. The entire variable domain, with the rest obtained from reference TRBV11-2 and TRBJ2-3, is as follows: EAGVAQSPRYKIIEKRQSVAFWCNPISGHATLYWYQQILGQGPKLLIQFQNNGVVDDSQLPKDRFSAERLKGVDSTLKIQPAKLEDSAVYLCASSLASGGPSTDTQYFGPGTRLTVL.

V and J are TRBV5-1 and TRBJ1-1; 11 bases fit TRBD1. This CDR3 spans 15 amino acids. V lost 4 bases to trimming and J lost 3 bases; unmatched junction nucleotides: 5. Germline V gene sequence: CDR1 SGHRS, CDR2 YFSETQ. The DNA for the CDR3 is TGCGCCAGCAGCAGGGGACAGGGGGTTGACACTGAAGCTTTCTTT. Translation gives CASSRGQGVDTEAFF. Full variable domain (remainder filled in from reference TRBV5-1 and TRBJ1-1): KAGVTQTPRYLIKTRGQQVTLSCSPISGHRSVSWYQQTPGQGLQFLFEYFSETQRNKGNFPGRFSGRQFSNSRSEMNVSTLELGDSALYLCASSRGQGVDTEAFFGQGTRLTVV.